The TCR beta chain under discussion was sequenced for a study of T cells generated in artificial thymic organoids. Study-level points and caveats: No Valpha or Vbeta usage skew appeared in organoid-derived T cells.

The organoids combined MS5 murine stromal cells carrying human DLL1 with human hematopoietic stem and progenitor cells. FACS-sorted CD34+CD3- hematopoietic stem and progenitor cells, with residual T cells removed, seeded the organoids. Reverse primers in the TRAC or TRBC constant regions drove separate semi-nested PCRs for TCRalpha and TCRbeta. TCRdb redid the calling of the 5' RACE reads with MiXCR, one entry per CDR3 protein. This sample carries about 8,400 distinct CDR3 sequences, under 30% of them seen once, and the ten largest clones take approximately 3%. Trimming shortened V by 5 bases and J by 1 base, and 6 bases separated the two germline ends. The CDR3 spans 12 residues. The germline gives CDR1 SGHDT, CDR2 YYEEEE. Concerning this clonotype: Its specificity is not known.

The J gene is TRBJ1-1, the V gene TRBV5-6, with D possibly matching TRBD1 (6 bases). This clonotype originated in a human donor who gave cord blood stem cells for thymic organoid culture, a cardiac surgery patient who gave postnatal thymus, or a blood donor (not recorded which). The source material was naive CD8+ T cells grown in artificial thymic organoids from cord blood stem and progenitor cells. Regarding subset: CD3+TCRalphabeta+CD8SP T cells; for blood, CD45RO-CCR7+ naive CD8+ T cells. DNA for the CDR3: TGTGCCAGCAGACAGGGGAACACTGAAGCTTTCTTT. Its protein is CASRQGNTEAFF. The full variable domain, its missing parts supplied by reference TRBV5-6 and TRBJ1-1, is DAGVTQSPTHLIKTRGQQVTLRCSPKSGHDTVSWYQQALGQGPQFIFQYYEEEERQRGNFPDRFSGHQFPNYSSELNVNALLLGDSALYLCASRQGNTEAFFGQGTRLTVV.